This passage covers 29 T cell receptor beta chains from one sample sequenced in a study of blood T cell repertoires in COVID-19. TCRdb keeps only in-frame clones here, not all; method: immunoSEQ multiplex PCR. The sample holds tens of thousands of clones, 75% to 85% seen once. The sequencing sample was made of peripheral blood. These receptors originate from a woman of 80 years or more with acute or convalescent COVID-19.

V is TRBV18 and J is TRBJ2-2, with D possibly matching TRBD1 (5 bases). The CDR3 length is 15 residues. V was pared by 2 bases and J by 4 bases, with 11 bases between. In germline, CDR1 is KGHSH, CDR2 LQKENI. The CDR3 DNA sequence: TGTGCCAGCTCACCAAGCAGGGCGACCACCGGGGAGCTGTTTTTT. Translated: CASSPSRATTGELFF.

This chain uses TRBV7-3 with TRBJ1-2, with 8 bases fitting TRBD1. Unmatched junction bases numbered 2, after V lost 3 bases and J lost 5 bases. This CDR3 comprises 13 residues. CDR1 is SGHTA and CDR2 is FQGTGA in the germline V gene. The CDR3 DNA sequence: TGTGCCAGCAGCTTGGACAGGGTGTATGGCTACACCTTC. This gives the protein CASSLDRVYGYTF. The variable domain in full, with the rest retrieved from reference TRBV7-3 and TRBJ1-2, is GAGVSQTPSNKVTEKGKYVELRCDPISGHTALYWYRQSLGQGPEFLIYFQGTGAADDSGLPNDRFFAVRPEGSVSTLKIQRTERGDSAVYLCASSLDRVYGYTFGSGTRLTVV.

The chain has TRBV9 and TRBJ2-1; perhaps TRBD2 as D (6 bases). V lost 4 bases, J lost 7 bases, and 18 bases lay in between. Per the germline V gene, CDR1 is SGDLS and CDR2 is YYNGEE. This CDR3 is built from 15 residues. This CDR3 is CASSSGTLRINEQFF. The CDR3 DNA is TGTGCCAGCAGCTCGGGGACTCTCAGAATTAATGAGCAGTTCTTC.

This clone showed up just a few times. This sequence joins TRBV19 and TRBJ2-2; 9 nucleotides agree with TRBD1. Trimming took 9 bases from V and 1 from J; bases not matched to a gene: 3. This CDR3 is 14 amino acids long. The germline V gene encodes CDR1 LNHDA and CDR2 SQIVND (reference sequence). The CDR3 sequence: CASLDRGNTGELFF. The CDR3 DNA is TGTGCCAGCTTGGACAGGGGGAACACCGGGGAGCTGTTTTTT.

This clone was seen a few times. V usage is TRBV5-1 and J usage is TRBJ2-5; TRBD2 aligns across 8 bases. Germline CDR1 reads SGHRS; CDR2 reads YFSETQ. Trimming at V came to 0 bases and at J to 5 bases, leaving 6 bases not matched to a gene. This CDR3 has 15 residues. DNA for the CDR3: TGCGCCAGCAGCTTGGAGGGACTAGGAAGGGAGACCCAGTACTTC. Translation: CASSLEGLGRETQYF.

CDR3 protein: CASSISIGELFF. Written as DNA, the CDR3 is TGTGCCAGCAGTATTAGCATCGGGGAGCTGTTTTTT. The chain employs TRBV12-3 or TRBV12-4 and TRBJ2-2; D remains unclear. The CDR3 extends over 12 amino acids. V lost 5 bases, J lost 7 bases, and 8 bases lay in between.

V is TRBV27 and J is TRBJ2-7, with D unclear. V lost 2 bases, J lost 2 bases, and 10 bases lay in between. The V gene's germline CDR1 is MNHEY and CDR2 SMNVEV (reference sequence). The CDR3 totals 14 residues. CDR3 residues: CASSLSVGTYEQYF. CDR3 coding DNA: TGTGCCAGCAGTTTAAGCGTCGGAACCTACGAGCAGTACTTC.

The chain joins TRBV5-1 to TRBJ2-7; 8 bases match TRBD2. Per the germline V gene, CDR1 is SGHRS and CDR2 is YFSETQ. CDR3 length: 16 amino acids. V was pared by 0 bases and J by 3 bases, with 8 bases of the junction left unmatched. The CDR3 loop reads CASSLGAGRGFYEQYF. The DNA for the CDR3 is TGCGCCAGCAGCTTGGGGGCCGGGAGGGGCTTCTACGAGCAGTACTTC. Full variable domain (missing parts from reference TRBV5-1 and TRBJ2-7): KAGVTQTPRYLIKTRGQQVTLSCSPISGHRSVSWYQQTPGQGLQFLFEYFSETQRNKGNFPGRFSGRQFSNSRSEMNVSTLELGDSALYLCASSLGAGRGFYEQYFGPGTRLTVT.

This chain connects TRBV11-2 to TRBJ1-1, with 7 positions matching TRBD1. Germline values: CDR1 SGHAT, CDR2 FQNNGV. The CDR3 length is 15 residues. V lost 3 bases, J lost 0 bases, and 4 bases stayed unmatched. CDR3 sequence: CASSFRQGVNTEAFF. In nucleotides, the CDR3 is TGTGCCAGCAGCTTTCGACAGGGTGTGAACACTGAAGCTTTCTTT. Drawing the rest from reference TRBV11-2 and TRBJ1-1, the complete variable domain is EAGVAQSPRYKIIEKRQSVAFWCNPISGHATLYWYQQILGQGPKLLIQFQNNGVVDDSQLPKDRFSAERLKGVDSTLKIQPAKLEDSAVYLCASSFRQGVNTEAFFGQGTRLTVV.

In this sample, this clone turned up a few times. The chain carries TRBV19 and TRBJ1-2; tentative D call: TRBD1 (5 bases). V was cut by 2 bases and J by 5 bases, with 18 bases left in between. CDR1 LNHDA and CDR2 SQIVND come from the germline V gene (reference sequence). The CDR3 runs to 16 residues. CDR3 sequence (DNA): TGTGCCAGTAGTATATCATCGTGGCACAGGAATTATGGCTACACCTTC. It specifies CASSISSWHRNYGYTF.

This chain uses TRBV5-1 with TRBJ2-2; 10 positions match TRBD2. The CDR3 loop spans 18 amino acids. The germline V gene encodes CDR1 SGHRS and CDR2 YFSETQ. Unmatched junction bases numbered 12, after V lost 3 bases and J lost 4 bases. The CDR3 here is CASSSTASGGLATGELFF. In DNA form, the CDR3 reads TGCGCCAGCAGCTCGACCGCTAGCGGGGGCCTCGCCACCGGGGAGCTGTTTTTT.

This clone was observed a single time. The chain employs TRBV27 and TRBJ1-1; unclear D gene. V was trimmed by 1 base and J by 5 bases, leaving 8 bases between them. CDR3 length: 13 residues. Germline V lookup: CDR1 MNHEY, CDR2 SMNVEV (reference sequence). CDR3 coding DNA: TGTGCCAGCAGTTTATATGAGGGAACTGAAGCTTTCTTT. Translating gives CASSLYEGTEAFF.

The chain uses TRBV4-1 and TRBJ1-4; the D gene is possibly TRBD1 (5 bases). This CDR3 spans 18 amino acids. The V end lost 2 bases, the J end lost 0 bases, and 16 bases lay between the germline ends. The germline gives CDR1 MGHRA, CDR2 YSYEKL. CDR3 bases: TGCGCCAGCAGCCAATCTAGGGGCCGAAATCCAACTAATGAAAAACTGTTTTTT. Residues: CASSQSRGRNPTNEKLFF.

The chain recombines TRBV5-5 with TRBJ2-1; TRBD2 matches at 8 bases. Germline V gene lookup returns CDR1 SGHKS and CDR2 YYEKEE (reference sequence). J lost 4 bases, V lost 1 base, and 7 bases had no gene match. This CDR3 has 16 amino acids. The CDR3 reads CASSLQSGRAYNEQFF. CDR3 sequence (DNA): TGTGCCAGCAGCTTGCAGAGCGGGAGAGCTTACAATGAGCAGTTCTTC.

This chain joins TRBV18 and TRBJ1-1; weak D call: TRBD1 (6 bases). V was trimmed by 5 bases and J by 3 bases, leaving 13 bases between them. Germline CDR1 and CDR2: KGHSH and LQKENI. This CDR3 comprises 14 residues. The CDR3 coding sequence is TGTGCCAGCTCATCCTTACAGGGAGACACTGAAGCTTTCTTT. It specifies CASSSLQGDTEAFF.

J is TRBJ1-3 and V is TRBV9; D gene ambiguous. Germline lookup yields CDR1 SGDLS and CDR2 YYNGEE. Between the trimmed V and J ends, which lost 3 bases and 0 bases, there was a span of 16 bases. The CDR3 is 17 amino acids. The CDR3 loop reads CASSAGIRLFSGNTIYF. The CDR3 nucleotides are TGTGCCAGCAGCGCCGGGATTCGCCTCTTCTCTGGAAACACCATATATTTT.

The chain combines TRBV27 with TRBJ2-6, with 9 bases that match TRBD2. This CDR3 comprises 19 residues. Germline CDR1 is MNHEY and CDR2 is SMNVEV (reference sequence). The V and J ends lost 5 bases and 1 base, in that order; junction bases with no gene match: 12. The CDR3 is CASSPEGGRARSGANVLTF. In nucleotides, the CDR3 is TGTGCCAGCAGTCCCGAGGGCGGGAGGGCCAGGTCTGGGGCCAACGTCCTGACTTTC.

This chain links TRBV5-4 with TRBJ2-3, with TRBD1 identical over 7 bases. After removal of 4 bases from V and 0 bases from J, the junction contained 5 bases not matched to a gene. Germline V gene sequence: CDR1 SGHNT, CDR2 YYREEE (reference sequence). This CDR3 has 15 residues. CDR3 in DNA: TGTGCCAGCAGCACCCGGGACAGAAGCACAGATACGCAGTATTTT. This encodes CASSTRDRSTDTQYF.

CDR3 in amino acids: CASSYELAAYNEQFF. Here the CDR3 DNA reads TGTGCCAGCAGTTATGAACTAGCGGCCTACAATGAGCAGTTCTTC. This chain uses TRBV6-5 with TRBJ2-1; 8 nucleotides align to TRBD2. The trim removed 3 bases at V and 2 bases at J, leaving 3 bases unmatched. This CDR3 is 15 amino acids long. Germline lookup yields CDR1 MNHEY and CDR2 SVGAGI.

The genes are TRBV24-1 and TRBJ2-5, with a possible D match to TRBD2 (6 bases). Germline V gene lookup returns CDR1 KGHDR and CDR2 SFDVKD. CDR3 size: 16 residues. V was clipped by 3 bases and J by 3 bases, with 16 bases between them. CDR3 in amino acids: CATSDLEGRREETQYF. As DNA, the CDR3 is TGTGCCACCAGTGATCTGGAGGGGCGGCGAGAAGAGACCCAGTACTTC.

The chain couples TRBV19 to TRBJ1-2; 10 bases align to TRBD1. Germline assignment: CDR1 LNHDA and CDR2 SQIVND (reference sequence). J lost 1 base, V lost 6 bases, and 2 bases had no gene match. The CDR3 sequence is 14 residues long. The DNA for the CDR3 is TGTGCCAGTAGGGGGACAGGGGTTAACTATGGCTACACCTTC. Amino acids: CASRGTGVNYGYTF.

The chain is built from TRBV5-5 and TRBJ2-5; the D gene is possibly TRBD2 (6 bases). Germline values: CDR1 SGHKS, CDR2 YYEKEE (reference sequence). V lost 1 base to trimming and J lost 2 bases, with 12 bases between them. CDR3 size: 15 residues. CDR3 sequence: CASSLSGGSQETQYF. The CDR3 DNA follows: TGTGCCAGCAGCTTGTCTGGGGGGTCACAAGAGACCCAGTACTTC.

V gene TRBV20-1 combines with J gene TRBJ1-5; D is uncertain. Germline lookup yields CDR1 DFQATT and CDR2 SNEGSKA (reference sequence). V was trimmed by 3 bases and J by 0 bases, leaving 9 bases between them. This CDR3 has 14 residues. CDR3 in amino acids: CSASIQNSNQPQHF. The CDR3 DNA follows: TGCAGTGCTAGTATACAGAATAGCAATCAGCCCCAGCATTTT.

This sequence joins TRBV12-2 and TRBJ1-6; no check of the table's D call, TRBD1, against the DNA was made. TRBV12-2 is recorded as a pseudogene. CDR3 length: 17 residues. CDR3 sequence reads: CASRLAYRGREYSPLHF. The CDR3 region has the DNA TGTGCAAGTCGCTTAGCGTATAGGGGGCGCGAGTATTCACCCCTCCACTTT.

This clone turned up a few times. This rearrangement joins TRBV20-1 to TRBJ2-3; 9 bases agree with TRBD2. From germline, CDR1 is DFQATT and CDR2 SNEGSKA (reference sequence). The CDR3 is made up of 14 amino acids. V gave up 3 bases and J gave up 4 bases; unmatched junction bases: 5. The CDR3 loop reads CSASRTSEPDTQYF. In DNA form, the CDR3 reads TGCAGTGCTAGTAGGACTAGCGAACCAGATACGCAGTATTTT.

This clone was found a few times. The CDR3 is CATRKGQGNTGELFF. Here the CDR3 DNA reads TGTGCCACCAGGAAAGGACAGGGCAACACCGGGGAGCTGTTTTTT. The rearrangement joins TRBV15 to TRBJ2-2, with 8 nucleotides matching TRBD1. Trimming at V came to 6 bases and at J to 2 bases, leaving 5 bases not matched to a gene. Germline V gene data show CDR1 as LNHNV and CDR2 as YYDKDF (reference sequence). This CDR3 has 15 amino acids.

This chain connects TRBV6-5 to TRBJ2-7; D possibly corresponds to TRBD1 (5 bases). The length of the CDR3 is 15 residues. Between the trimmed V and J ends, which lost 6 bases and 4 bases, there was a span of 19 bases. From germline, CDR1 is MNHEY and CDR2 SVGAGI. This CDR3 reads CASRPYKGEGYEQYF. The CDR3, as DNA: TGTGCCAGCAGACCCTATAAAGGGGAAGGGTACGAGCAGTACTTC.

This clone was detected only once. The rearrangement joins TRBV3-1 (or the pseudogene TRBV3-2) to TRBJ2-3, with D hard to call. Looked up from germline, CDR1 is LGHDT and CDR2 is YNNKEL (reference sequence). The V end lost 4 bases, the J end lost 7 bases, and 12 bases lay between the germline ends. The CDR3 has 13 residues. CDR3 nucleotide sequence: TGTGCCAGCAGCCCCCCACCCTATTATACGCAGTATTTT. Protein sequence: CASSPPPYYTQYF.

The chain has TRBV5-1 and TRBJ1-3; D unresolved. Trimming cost V 1 base and J 7 bases, with 6 bases left between them. The CDR3 is 12 residues long. Per germline, CDR1 SGHRS and CDR2 YFSETQ. CDR3 sequence reads: CASSLPGNTIYF. CDR3 coding DNA: TGCGCCAGCAGCTTGCCGGGGAACACCATATATTTT.